A single sample gave rise to the 6 T cell receptor beta chains below, sequenced in a study of OX40 agonist ivuxolimab in advanced cancers. Data came from immunoSEQ multiplex PCR; TCRdb stores just in-frame clones and leaves some out. Counted here are some 74,000 clones, about 94% occurring once; the ten biggest clones make up around 10%. Sequencing used CD4+ or CD8+ T cells sorted from blood, obtained in a trial of the OX40 agonist ivuxolimab. Every receptor here comes from an adult with an advanced solid tumor such as melanoma, head and neck, liver or kidney cancer.

J is TRBJ2-1 and V is TRBV28; weak D call: TRBD2 (6 bases). CDR3 size: 15 residues. Germline CDR1 and CDR2: MDHEN and SYDVKM. Trimming shortened V by 3 bases and J by 4 bases, and 13 bases separated the two germline ends. This CDR3 reads CASSFQAGLYNEQFF. The CDR3 DNA follows: TGTGCCAGCAGTTTTCAGGCGGGACTTTACAATGAGCAGTTCTTC.

The chain has TRBV28 and TRBJ2-3, with TRBD2 identical over 9 bases. Germline V CDR1 and CDR2: MDHEN, SYDVKM. The CDR3 sequence is 16 residues long. The trim removed 2 bases at V and 3 bases at J, leaving 6 bases unmatched. The CDR3 spells CASSLPLAGATDTQYF. CDR3 DNA sequence: TGTGCCAGCAGTTTACCCTTAGCGGGGGCTACAGATACGCAGTATTTT.

This chain uses TRBV6-9 with TRBJ1-5; 7 nucleotides match TRBD1. V dropped 4 bases and J dropped 0; count of bases not matched to a gene: 3. CDR1 MNHGY and CDR2 SVAAGI come from the germline V gene. CDR3 length: 15 amino acids. This CDR3 is CASSSRQGSNQPQHF. Written as DNA, the CDR3 is TGTGCCAGCAGTTCCCGACAGGGTAGCAATCAGCCCCAGCATTTT.

This sequence joins TRBV19 and TRBJ2-2; D gene ambiguous. CDR1 is LNHDA and CDR2 is SQIVND in the germline V gene (reference sequence). The CDR3 is made up of 14 amino acids. Trimming removed 5 bases at V and 3 bases at J, with 10 bases between. Here the CDR3 DNA reads TGTGCCAGTAGTTGGAATAGTGACACCGGGGAGCTGTTTTTT. Residues: CASSWNSDTGELFF.

V is TRBV7-7 and J is TRBJ2-5; possible D gene TRBD2, 5 bases. Germline CDR1 reads SSHAT; CDR2 reads FNYEAQ (reference sequence). Trimming shortened V by 1 base and J by 5 bases, and 20 bases separated the two germline ends. This CDR3 region has 17 residues. The DNA for the CDR3 is TGTGCCAGCAGCTTAGGAGGTGAGGGCCGGGGAGAGGAGACCCAGTACTTC. Its protein is CASSLGGEGRGEETQYF.

This chain joins TRBV7-9 and TRBJ2-7; no clear D. Trimming shortened V by 4 bases and J by 2 bases, and 12 bases separated the two germline ends. The length of the CDR3 is 14 residues. Germline V gives CDR1 SEHNR, CDR2 FQNEAQ (reference sequence). CDR3 loop: CASSWKGNAYEQYF. The DNA for the CDR3 is TGTGCCAGCAGCTGGAAGGGAAACGCCTACGAGCAGTACTTC.